This TCR beta chain originates from a study of regulatory T cells in long-lasting Graves disease. Study-level results: The TCR repertoire of persistent Graves' patients was less diverse than that of newly diagnosed ones.

Combining iRepertoire HTBI primers with Arm-PCR of CDR3 regions, the authors built TCR beta libraries. TCRdb analysed the multiplex PCR reads with MiXCR anew, one entry per CDR3 protein. The sample records hundreds of thousands of distinct CDR3 sequences, 15% to 20% being singletons. This clonotype was detected many times. What it binds is not known. Trimming at V came to 1 base and at J to 8 bases, leaving 5 bases not matched to a gene. CDR3 length: 15 amino acids. Germline-derived CDR1 and CDR2 are LGHDT and YNNKEL (reference sequence). Time point here: newly diagnosed GD, antithyroid drugs for less than 3 months. There was RNA extracted from PBMCs, and the TCR library was made from it. Another study also made use of these data, one on T cells in Graves' hyperthyroidism and ophthalmopathy.

The sequenced sample was peripheral blood mononuclear cells (PBMCs), obtained at new diagnosis, from a patient treated with antithyroid drugs. The sequence was collected from a man aged 40-49 years with Graves disease. V usage is TRBV3-1 and J usage is TRBJ2-1, with 10 bases lining up with TRBD2. The CDR3 sequence is CASSQGLAGVYEQFF. CDR3 nucleotide sequence: TGTGCCAGCAGCCAAGGTCTAGCGGGGGTCTATGAGCAGTTCTTC.